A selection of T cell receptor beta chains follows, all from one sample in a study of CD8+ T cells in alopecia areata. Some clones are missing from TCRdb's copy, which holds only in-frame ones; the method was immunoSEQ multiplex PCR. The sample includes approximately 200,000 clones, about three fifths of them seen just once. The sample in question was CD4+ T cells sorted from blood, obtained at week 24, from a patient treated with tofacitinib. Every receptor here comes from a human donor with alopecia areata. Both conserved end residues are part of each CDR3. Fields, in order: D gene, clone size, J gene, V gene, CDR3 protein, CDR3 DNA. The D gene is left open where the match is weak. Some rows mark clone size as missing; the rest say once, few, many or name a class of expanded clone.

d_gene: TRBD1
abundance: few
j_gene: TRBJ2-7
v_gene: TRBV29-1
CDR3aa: CSVARTGAEQYF
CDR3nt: TGCAGCGTTGCTAGGACAGGGGCCGAGCAGTACTTC

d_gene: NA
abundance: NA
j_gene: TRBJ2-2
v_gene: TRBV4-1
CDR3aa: CASSQPTSSGELFF
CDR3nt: TGCGCCAGCAGCCAACCTACTAGTTCCGGGGAGCTGTTTTTT

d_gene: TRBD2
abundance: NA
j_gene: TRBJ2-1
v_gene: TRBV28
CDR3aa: CASSLFSGVYNEQFF
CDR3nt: TGTGCCAGCAGTTTATTTAGCGGGGTCTACAATGAGCAGTTCTTC

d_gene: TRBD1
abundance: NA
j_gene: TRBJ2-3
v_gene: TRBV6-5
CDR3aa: CASSGTGTADTQYF
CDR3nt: TGTGCCAGCAGTGGGACAGGGACCGCAGATACGCAGTATTTT

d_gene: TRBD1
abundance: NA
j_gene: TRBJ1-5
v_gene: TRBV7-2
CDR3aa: CASSLGSTGGYQPQHF
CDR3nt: TGTGCCAGCAGCTTAGGATCCACAGGGGGCTATCAGCCCCAGCATTTT

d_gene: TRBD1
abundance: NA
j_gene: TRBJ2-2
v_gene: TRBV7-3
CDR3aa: CASSLTTGQGAPGELFF
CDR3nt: TGTGCCAGCAGCTTAACGACGGGACAGGGGGCCCCCGGGGAGCTGTTTTTT

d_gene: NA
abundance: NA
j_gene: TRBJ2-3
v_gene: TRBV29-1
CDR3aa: CSVDTTRSTDTQYF
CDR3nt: TGCAGCGTTGACACTACCCGAAGCACAGATACGCAGTATTTT

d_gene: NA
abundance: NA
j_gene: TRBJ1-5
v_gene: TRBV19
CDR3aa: CASSPADHHNQPQHF
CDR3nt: TGTGCCAGTAGCCCCGCAGACCACCATAATCAGCCCCAGCATTTT

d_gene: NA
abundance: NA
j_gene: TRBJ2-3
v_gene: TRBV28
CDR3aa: CASSLARVMADTQYF
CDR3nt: TGTGCCAGCAGTTTAGCCAGGGTAATGGCAGATACGCAGTATTTT

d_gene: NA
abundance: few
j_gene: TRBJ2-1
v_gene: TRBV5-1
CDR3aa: CASSLLPYNEQFF
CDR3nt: TGCGCCAGCAGTCTCCTACCCTACAATGAGCAGTTCTTC

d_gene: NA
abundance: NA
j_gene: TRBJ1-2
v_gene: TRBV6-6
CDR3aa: CASSYTDKGRRDGYTF
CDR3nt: TGTGCCAGCAGTTACACGGACAAGGGGCGGAGGGATGGCTACACCTTC

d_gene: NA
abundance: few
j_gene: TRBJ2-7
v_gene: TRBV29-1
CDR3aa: CSVGRESSYEQYF
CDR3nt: TGCAGCGTAGGAAGGGAGTCAAGCTACGAGCAGTACTTC

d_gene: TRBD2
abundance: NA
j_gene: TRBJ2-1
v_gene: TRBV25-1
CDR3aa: CASSEASGGENEQFF
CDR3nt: TGTGCCAGCAGTGAAGCTAGCGGGGGGGAAAATGAGCAGTTCTTC

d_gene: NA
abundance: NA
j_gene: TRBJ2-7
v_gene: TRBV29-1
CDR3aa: CSVLVSVYEQYF
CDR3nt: TGCAGCGTTCTCGTGTCAGTGTACGAGCAGTACTTC

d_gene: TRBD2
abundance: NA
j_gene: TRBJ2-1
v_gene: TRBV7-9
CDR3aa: CASSLDPYPAGEDNEQFF
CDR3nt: TGTGCCAGCAGCTTAGACCCATACCCAGCGGGAGAGGACAATGAGCAGTTCTTC

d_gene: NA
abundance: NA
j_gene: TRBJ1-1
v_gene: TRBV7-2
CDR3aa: CASSPDTSLNTEAFF
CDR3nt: TGTGCCAGCAGCCCAGACACGTCCCTGAACACTGAAGCTTTCTTT

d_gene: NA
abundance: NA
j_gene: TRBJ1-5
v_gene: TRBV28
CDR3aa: CASSLSAGLGSNDQPQHF
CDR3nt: TGTGCCAGCAGTTTATCGGCCGGGCTGGGGAGTAACGATCAGCCCCAGCATTTT

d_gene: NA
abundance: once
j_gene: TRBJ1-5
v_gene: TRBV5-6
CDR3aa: CASSLTGRDNQPQHF
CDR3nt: TGTGCCAGCAGCTTAACGGGGAGGGACAATCAGCCCCAGCATTTT

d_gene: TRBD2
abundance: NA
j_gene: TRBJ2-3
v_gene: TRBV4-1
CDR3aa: CASSQVAGTSDTDTQYF
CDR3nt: TGCGCCAGCAGCCAAGTAGCAGGGACTAGCGACACAGATACGCAGTATTTT

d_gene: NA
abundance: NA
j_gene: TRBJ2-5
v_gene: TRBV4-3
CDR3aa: CASSPGGQQETQYF
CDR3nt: TGCGCCAGCAGCCCCGGAGGACAGCAAGAGACCCAGTACTTC

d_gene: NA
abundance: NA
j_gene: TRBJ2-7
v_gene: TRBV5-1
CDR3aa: CASSLDLLGEQYF
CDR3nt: TGCGCCAGCAGCTTGGATCTGTTGGGGGAGCAGTACTTC

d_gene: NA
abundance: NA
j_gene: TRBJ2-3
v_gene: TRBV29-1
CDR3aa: CSGHNDTQYF
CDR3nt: TGCAGCGGGCACAACGATACGCAGTATTTT

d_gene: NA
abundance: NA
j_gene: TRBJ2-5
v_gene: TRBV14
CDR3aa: CASSQERRETQYF
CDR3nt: TGTGCCAGCAGCCAAGAGAGACGAGAGACCCAGTACTTC

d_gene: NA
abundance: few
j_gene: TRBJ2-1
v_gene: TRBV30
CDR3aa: CAWGGVHNEQFF
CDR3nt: TGTGCCTGGGGTGGAGTCCACAATGAGCAGTTCTTC

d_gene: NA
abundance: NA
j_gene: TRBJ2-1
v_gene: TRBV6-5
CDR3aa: CASSYSARTNEQFF
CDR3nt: TGTGCCAGCAGTTACTCCGCCAGGACCAATGAGCAGTTCTTC

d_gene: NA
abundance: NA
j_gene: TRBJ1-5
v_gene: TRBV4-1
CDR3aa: CASSQEVERPQHF
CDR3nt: TGCGCCAGCAGCCAAGAGGTTGAGCGGCCCCAGCATTTT

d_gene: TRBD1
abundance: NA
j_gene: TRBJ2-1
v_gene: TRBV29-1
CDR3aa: CSVGTDYNEQFF
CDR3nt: TGCAGCGTCGGGACAGATTACAATGAGCAGTTCTTC

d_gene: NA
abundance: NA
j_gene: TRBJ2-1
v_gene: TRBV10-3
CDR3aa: CATAGTTPYNEQFF
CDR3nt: TGTGCCACAGCCGGGACCACTCCCTACAATGAGCAGTTCTTC

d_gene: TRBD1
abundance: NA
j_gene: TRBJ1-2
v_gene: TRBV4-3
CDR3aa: CASSHWDRGSGGYTF
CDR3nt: TGCGCCAGCAGCCACTGGGACAGGGGCTCTGGGGGCTACACCTTC

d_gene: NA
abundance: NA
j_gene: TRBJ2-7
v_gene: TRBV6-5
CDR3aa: CASSRPGGSSYEQYF
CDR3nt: TGTGCCAGCAGCCGACCTGGAGGCAGCTCCTACGAGCAGTACTTC

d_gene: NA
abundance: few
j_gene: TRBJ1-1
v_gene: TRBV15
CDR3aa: CATSRDQLQNTEAFF
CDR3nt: TGTGCCACCAGCAGAGATCAGCTACAGAACACTGAAGCTTTCTTT

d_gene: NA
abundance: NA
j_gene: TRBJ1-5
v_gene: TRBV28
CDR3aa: CASSLARPGPNQPQHF
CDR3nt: TGTGCCAGCAGTTTGGCCCGGCCAGGCCCCAATCAGCCCCAGCATTTT

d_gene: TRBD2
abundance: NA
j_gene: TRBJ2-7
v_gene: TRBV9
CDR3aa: CASSVGLAGGSDYEQYF
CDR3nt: TGTGCCAGCAGCGTAGGGCTAGCGGGAGGGTCCGACTACGAGCAGTACTTC

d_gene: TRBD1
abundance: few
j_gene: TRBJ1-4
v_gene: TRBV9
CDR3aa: CASSVGQGADEKLFF
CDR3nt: TGTGCCAGCAGCGTCGGGCAGGGGGCGGATGAAAAACTGTTTTTT

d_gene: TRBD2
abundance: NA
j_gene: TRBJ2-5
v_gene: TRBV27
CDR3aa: CASSRLAGGQETQYF
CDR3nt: TGTGCCAGCAGTAGGCTAGCGGGAGGCCAAGAGACCCAGTACTTC

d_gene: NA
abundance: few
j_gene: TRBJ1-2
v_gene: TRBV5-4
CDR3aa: CASSLAGENYGYTF
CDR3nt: TGTGCCAGCAGCTTAGCGGGGGAGAACTATGGCTACACCTTC

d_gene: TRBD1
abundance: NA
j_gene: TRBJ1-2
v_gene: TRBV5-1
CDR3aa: CASSEGQGRIYGYTF
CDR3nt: TGCGCCAGCAGCGAGGGACAGGGCCGAATCTATGGCTACACCTTC

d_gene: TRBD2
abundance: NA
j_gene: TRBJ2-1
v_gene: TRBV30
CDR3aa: CAWSAWGGVDEQFF
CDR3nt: TGTGCCTGGAGTGCTTGGGGAGGGGTCGATGAGCAGTTCTTC

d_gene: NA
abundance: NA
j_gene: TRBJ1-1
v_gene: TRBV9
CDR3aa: CASSGRVAGNTEAFF
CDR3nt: TGTGCCAGCAGCGGCAGGGTAGCGGGGAACACTGAAGCTTTCTTT

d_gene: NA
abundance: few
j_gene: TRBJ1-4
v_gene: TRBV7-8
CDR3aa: CASSPPVEATNEKLFF
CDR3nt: TGTGCCAGCAGCCCCCCCGTGGAGGCAACTAATGAAAAACTGTTTTTT

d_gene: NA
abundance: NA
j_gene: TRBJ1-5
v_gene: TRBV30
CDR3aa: CAWSAHPNQPQHF
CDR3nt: TGTGCCTGGAGTGCACATCCTAATCAGCCCCAGCATTTT

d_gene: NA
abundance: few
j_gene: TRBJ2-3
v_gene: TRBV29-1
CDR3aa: CSVEDWKEGTDTQYF
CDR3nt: TGCAGCGTTGAAGACTGGAAGGAGGGAACAGATACGCAGTATTTT

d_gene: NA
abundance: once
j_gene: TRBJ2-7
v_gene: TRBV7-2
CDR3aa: CASSSYLYEQYF
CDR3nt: TGTGCCAGCAGCTCGTACCTATACGAGCAGTACTTC

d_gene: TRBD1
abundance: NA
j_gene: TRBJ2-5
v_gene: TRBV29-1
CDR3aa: CSVGTGTGFETQYF
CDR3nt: TGCAGCGTGGGGACCGGGACAGGGTTCGAGACCCAGTACTTC

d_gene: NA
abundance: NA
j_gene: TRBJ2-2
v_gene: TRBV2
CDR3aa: CASRNTGELFF
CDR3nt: TGTGCCAGCAGAAACACCGGGGAGCTGTTTTTT

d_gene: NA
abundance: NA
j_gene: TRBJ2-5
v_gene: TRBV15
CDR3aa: CATSRQVGRTQETQYF
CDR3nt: TGTGCCACCAGCAGACAAGTTGGACGAACCCAAGAGACCCAGTACTTC

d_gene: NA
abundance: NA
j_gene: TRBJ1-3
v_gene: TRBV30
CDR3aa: CAWSEDHRSGNTIYF
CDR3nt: TGTGCCTGGAGCGAAGACCACCGCTCTGGAAACACCATATATTTT

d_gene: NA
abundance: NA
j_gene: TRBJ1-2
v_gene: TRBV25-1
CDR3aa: CASSESYYGYTF
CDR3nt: TGTGCCAGCAGTGAGTCTTACTATGGCTACACCTTC

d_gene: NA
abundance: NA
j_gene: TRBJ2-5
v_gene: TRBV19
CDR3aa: CASSMGLRETQYF
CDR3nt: TGTGCCAGTAGTATGGGGTTGCGCGAGACCCAGTACTTC

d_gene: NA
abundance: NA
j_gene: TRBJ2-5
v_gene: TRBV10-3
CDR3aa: CAISESSSEETQYF
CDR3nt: TGTGCCATCAGTGAGTCGAGTTCCGAGGAGACCCAGTACTTC

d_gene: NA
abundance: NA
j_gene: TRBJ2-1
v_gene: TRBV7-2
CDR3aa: CASPADEQFF
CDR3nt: TGTGCCAGCCCCGCAGATGAGCAGTTCTTC

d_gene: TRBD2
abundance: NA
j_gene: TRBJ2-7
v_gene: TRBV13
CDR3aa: CASSRTSGTAYEQYF
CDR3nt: TGTGCCAGCAGCCGGACTAGCGGGACCGCCTACGAGCAGTACTTC